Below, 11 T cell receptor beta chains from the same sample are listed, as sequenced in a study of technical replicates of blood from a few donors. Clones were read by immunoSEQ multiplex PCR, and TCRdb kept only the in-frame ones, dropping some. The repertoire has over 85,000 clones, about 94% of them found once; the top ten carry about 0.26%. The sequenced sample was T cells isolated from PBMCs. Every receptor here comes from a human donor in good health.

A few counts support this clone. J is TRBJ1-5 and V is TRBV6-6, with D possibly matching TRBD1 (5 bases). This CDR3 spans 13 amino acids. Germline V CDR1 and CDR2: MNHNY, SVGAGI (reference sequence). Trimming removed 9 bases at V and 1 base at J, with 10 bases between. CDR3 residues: CASSTESNQPQHF. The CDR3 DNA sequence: TGTGCCAGTTCGACAGAAAGCAATCAGCCCCAGCATTTT.

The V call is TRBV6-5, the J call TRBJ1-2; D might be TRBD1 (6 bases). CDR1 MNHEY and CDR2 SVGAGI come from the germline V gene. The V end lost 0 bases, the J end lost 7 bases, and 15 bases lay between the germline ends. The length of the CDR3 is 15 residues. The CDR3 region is CASSYSNRVTSGYTF. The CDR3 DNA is TGTGCCAGCAGTTACTCCAACAGGGTAACAAGTGGCTACACCTTC.

CDR3 DNA sequence: TGTGCCTGGAGCGAAGATACAGGGTCTTCCTACGAGCAGTACTTC. Protein sequence: CAWSEDTGSSYEQYF. The V gene is TRBV30, the J gene TRBJ2-7, with D possibly matching TRBD1 (6 bases). The germline gives CDR1 GTSNPN, CDR2 SVGIG (reference sequence). CDR3 length: 15 amino acids. V was trimmed by 3 bases and J by 1 base, leaving 16 bases between them.

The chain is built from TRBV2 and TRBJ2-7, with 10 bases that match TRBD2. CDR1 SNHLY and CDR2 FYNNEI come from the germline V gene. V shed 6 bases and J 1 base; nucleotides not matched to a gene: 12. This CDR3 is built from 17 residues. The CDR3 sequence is CASSAGHLAGVSYEQYF. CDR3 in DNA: TGTGCCAGCAGCGCTGGCCACCTAGCGGGGGTTTCCTACGAGCAGTACTTC. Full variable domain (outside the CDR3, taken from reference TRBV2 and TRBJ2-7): EPEVTQTPSHQVTQMGQEVILRCVPISNHLYFYWYRQILGQKVEFLVSFYNNEISEKSEIFDDQFSVERPDGSNFTLKIRSTKLEDSAMYFCASSAGHLAGVSYEQYFGPGTRLTVT.

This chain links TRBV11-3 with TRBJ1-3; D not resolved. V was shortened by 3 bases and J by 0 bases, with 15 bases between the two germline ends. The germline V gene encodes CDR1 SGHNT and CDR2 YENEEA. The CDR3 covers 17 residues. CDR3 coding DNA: TGTGCCAGCAGCTTCCCCATTTCGGGGTCCTCTGGAAACACCATATATTTT. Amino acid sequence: CASSFPISGSSGNTIYF.

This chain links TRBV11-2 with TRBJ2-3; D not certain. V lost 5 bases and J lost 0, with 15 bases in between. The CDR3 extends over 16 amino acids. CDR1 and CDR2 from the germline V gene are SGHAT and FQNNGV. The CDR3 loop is CASSAWRLGSTDTQYF. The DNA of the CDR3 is TGTGCCAGCAGCGCTTGGCGGCTGGGTAGCACAGATACGCAGTATTTT.

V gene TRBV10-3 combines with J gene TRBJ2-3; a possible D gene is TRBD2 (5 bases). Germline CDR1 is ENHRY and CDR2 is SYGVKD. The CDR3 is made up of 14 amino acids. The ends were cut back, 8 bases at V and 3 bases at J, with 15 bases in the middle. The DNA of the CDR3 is TGTGCCATCGGAAAGGGAGATGGGACAGATACGCAGTATTTT. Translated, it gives CAIGKGDGTDTQYF.

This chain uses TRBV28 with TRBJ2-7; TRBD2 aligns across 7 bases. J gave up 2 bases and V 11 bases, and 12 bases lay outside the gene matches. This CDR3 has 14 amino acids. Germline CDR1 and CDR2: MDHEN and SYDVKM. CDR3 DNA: TGTGCCCACCAGGCGGGAGAGAGAACCTACGAGCAGTACTTC. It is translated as CAHQAGERTYEQYF.

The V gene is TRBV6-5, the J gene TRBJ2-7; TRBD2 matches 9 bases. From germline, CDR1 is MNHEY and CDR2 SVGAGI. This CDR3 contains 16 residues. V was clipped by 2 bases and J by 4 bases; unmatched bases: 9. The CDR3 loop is CASSYRGLARRYEQYF. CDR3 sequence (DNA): TGTGCCAGCAGTTACCGGGGACTAGCAAGAAGGTACGAGCAGTACTTC.

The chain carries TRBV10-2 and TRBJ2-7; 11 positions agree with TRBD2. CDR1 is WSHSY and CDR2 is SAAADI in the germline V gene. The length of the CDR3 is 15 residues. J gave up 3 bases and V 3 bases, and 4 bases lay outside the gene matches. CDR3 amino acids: CASSEAGLAVYEQYF. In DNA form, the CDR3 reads TGCGCCAGCAGTGAAGCGGGACTAGCGGTCTACGAGCAGTACTTC.

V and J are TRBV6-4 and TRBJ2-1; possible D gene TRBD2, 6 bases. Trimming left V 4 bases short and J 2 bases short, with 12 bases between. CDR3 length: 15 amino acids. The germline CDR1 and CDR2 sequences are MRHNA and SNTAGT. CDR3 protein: CASSVQRAPYNEQFF. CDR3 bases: TGTGCCAGCAGTGTGCAGCGGGCCCCCTACAATGAGCAGTTCTTC.